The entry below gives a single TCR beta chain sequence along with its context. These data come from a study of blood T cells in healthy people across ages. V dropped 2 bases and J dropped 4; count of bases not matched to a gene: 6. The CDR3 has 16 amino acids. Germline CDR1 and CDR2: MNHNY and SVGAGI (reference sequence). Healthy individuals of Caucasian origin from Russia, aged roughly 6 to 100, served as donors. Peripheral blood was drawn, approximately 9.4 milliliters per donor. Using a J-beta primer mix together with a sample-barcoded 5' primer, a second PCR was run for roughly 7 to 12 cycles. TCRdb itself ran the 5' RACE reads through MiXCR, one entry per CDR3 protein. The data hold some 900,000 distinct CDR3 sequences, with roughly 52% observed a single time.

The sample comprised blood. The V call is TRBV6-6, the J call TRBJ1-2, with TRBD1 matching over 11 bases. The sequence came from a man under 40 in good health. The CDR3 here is CASSYRTGGDSYGYTF. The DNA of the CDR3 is TGTGCCAGCAGTTACAGGACAGGGGGCGACAGCTATGGCTACACCTTC.